A selection of T cell receptor beta chains follows, all from one sample in a study of glioma-infiltrating T cells after dendritic cell vaccination. Assay used: immunoSEQ multiplex PCR; TCRdb lists only in-frame clones, some missing. In the table there are some 58,000 clones, about 83% of which are singletons. Sequenced material: blood, taken after dendritic cell vaccination. All receptors come from a human donor with glioblastoma. The CDR3 runs from the conserved cysteine through the conserved F or W. D genes are given only for firm matches.

d_gene | j_gene | v_gene | CDR3aa
NA | TRBJ2-3 | TRBV4-3 | CASSQGDFYSDFTDTQYF
NA | TRBJ1-1 | TRBV9 | CASSVGQGGTEAFF
TRBD1 | TRBJ1-6 | TRBV5-1 | CASSSTGGNSPLHF
NA | TRBJ2-7 | TRBV4-3 | CASSQGQTYEQYF
NA | TRBJ1-5 | TRBV6-5 | CASSYIPHQPQHF
TRBD1 | TRBJ2-7 | TRBV11-3 | CASSKTGGLQYF
NA | TRBJ1-3 | TRBV6-4 | CASRSLRGNTIYF
TRBD1 | TRBJ2-3 | TRBV5-4 | CASSQKGQGVTDTQYF
TRBD1 | TRBJ1-6 | TRBV7-3 | CASSFRQGAPRGNSPLHF
TRBD1 | TRBJ2-2 | TRBV12-5 | CASGLQGADTGELFF
TRBD1 | TRBJ1-4 | TRBV4-1 | CASSQQQGGNEKLFF
NA | TRBJ1-1 | TRBV19 | CASSDRFMNTEAFF
NA | TRBJ1-1 | TRBV7-3 | CASSSEGLNTEAFF
TRBD2 | TRBJ2-3 | TRBV7-3 | CASSRSGGSTDTQYF
NA | TRBJ2-3 | TRBV4-1 | CASSQGRATDTQYF
TRBD1 | TRBJ2-7 | TRBV5-4 | CASSRGTGSYEQYF
TRBD1 | TRBJ2-5 | TRBV5-6 | CASSGTGGQTQYF
TRBD2 | TRBJ2-2 | TRBV15 | CATSRASGGNTGELFF
NA | TRBJ1-5 | TRBV5-1 | CASSFAGTSNQPQHF
TRBD1 | TRBJ1-5 | TRBV19 | CASSEVDRGNQPQHF
TRBD1 | TRBJ2-2 | TRBV19 | CASQGDTGELFF
NA | TRBJ1-1 | TRBV2 | CASSEAGRGDSVEAFF
NA | TRBJ1-2 | TRBV18 | CASSPPRGRGYTF
NA | TRBJ1-3 | TRBV9 | CASSAEGGNTIYF
NA | TRBJ2-7 | TRBV27 | CASSLWGGYEQYF
NA | TRBJ2-6 | TRBV10-1 | CASSEGGQTSCSGANVLTF
TRBD1 | TRBJ1-4 | TRBV4-2 | CASSRNRGDEKLFF
NA | TRBJ2-3 | TRBV9 | CASSVVWATDTQYF
NA | TRBJ2-7 | TRBV4-2 | CASSQGREQYF
NA | TRBJ2-2 | TRBV2 | CASSQDRTLGGELFF